The 8 T cell receptor beta chains below were found in one sample sequenced in a study of blood T cell repertoires in COVID-19. The protocol was immunoSEQ multiplex PCR, while the TCRdb copy is restricted to in-frame clones and leaves out a portion. The data show 200,000 to 250,000 clones, roughly 85% seen once. The sample consisted of PBMCs or T cells enriched from blood (not recorded which). The receptor source for this set is a woman aged 50 to 60 who had been exposed to COVID-19.

This clone was recorded once. The chain has TRBV30 and TRBJ2-5; D is perhaps TRBD2 (5 bases). This CDR3 spans 12 amino acids. V shed 2 bases and J shed 7 bases, with 11 bases lying between them. In germline, CDR1 is GTSNPN, CDR2 SVGIG (reference sequence). The CDR3 coding sequence is TGTGCCTGGAGTTTACCGAGCGGGACCCAGTACTTC. Translating gives CAWSLPSGTQYF. Based on the CDR3 plus reference TRBV30 and TRBJ2-5, the full variable domain is SQTIHQWPATLVQPVGSPLSLECTVEGTSNPNLYWYRQAAGRGLQLLFYSVGIGQISSEVPQNLSASRPQDRQFILSSKKLLLSDSGFYLCAWSLPSGTQYFGPGTRLLVL.

V and J are TRBV4-1 and TRBJ1-2, with D hard to call. The CDR3 totals 16 residues. Germline V gives CDR1 MGHRA, CDR2 YSYEKL. V was trimmed by 0 bases and J by 4 bases, leaving 15 bases between them. The CDR3 sequence is CASSQDSPGLPYGYTF. CDR3 coding DNA: TGCGCCAGCAGCCAAGATTCCCCAGGCCTCCCCTATGGCTACACCTTC.

This chain links TRBV13 with TRBJ1-1; 8 bases are a match to TRBD1. Germline V gene lookup returns CDR1 PRHDT and CDR2 FYEKMQ (reference sequence). The CDR3 is 14 amino acids. The trim removed 3 bases at V and 6 bases at J, leaving 6 bases unmatched. In nucleotides, the CDR3 is TGTGCCAGCAGCTTGACAGGGGTTACGGCTGAAGCTTTCTTT. Its protein product is CASSLTGVTAEAFF.

This clone occurred once. The chain uses TRBV7-9 and TRBJ1-2, with a weak D call TRBD1 (6 bases). CDR1 and CDR2 (germline): SEHNR, FQNEAQ (reference sequence). Deletions cut 5 bases from V and 8 bases from J, with 15 bases between. This CDR3 is 13 amino acids long. DNA for the CDR3: TGTGCCAGCAGCACTTACAGGGTGGGAGGCTACACCTTC. Encoded protein: CASSTYRVGGYTF.

This chain joins TRBV6-9 and TRBJ1-3; D gene unclear. This CDR3 region has 13 residues. V dropped 0 bases and J dropped 4 bases, with 4 bases sitting between them. The germline V gene has CDR1 MNHGY and CDR2 SVAAGI. CDR3 sequence (DNA): TGTGCCAGCAGTTATTCGGAGGGAAACACCATATATTTT. It yields the protein CASSYSEGNTIYF.

This chain joins TRBV7-8 and TRBJ1-4; 7 bases map to TRBD1. V dropped 3 bases and J dropped 5; count of bases not matched to a gene: 3. Germline CDR1 reads SGHVS; CDR2 reads FQNEAQ. CDR3 length: 14 residues. CDR3: CASSFRQGNEKLFF. In DNA form, the CDR3 reads TGTGCCAGCAGCTTTAGACAGGGAAATGAAAAACTGTTTTTT.

This rearrangement joins TRBV3-1 (or the pseudogene TRBV3-2) to TRBJ1-1, with 7 positions matching TRBD1. CDR1 is LGHDT and CDR2 is YNNKEL in the germline V gene (reference sequence). Trimming took 3 bases from V and 3 from J; bases not matched to a gene: 4. The CDR3 has 14 residues. CDR3 loop: CASSQGTVYTEAFF. The CDR3 nucleotides read TGTGCCAGCAGCCAGGGGACAGTGTACACTGAAGCTTTCTTT.

V is TRBV24-1 and J is TRBJ1-1; D gene unclear. Germline CDR1 and CDR2: KGHDR and SFDVKD. Trimming took 9 bases from V and 6 from J, leaving 16 bases between them. The CDR3 sequence is 13 residues long. CDR3 nucleotides: TGTGCCACCGCTGATCCATTTCGGTCTGAAGCTTTCTTT. Protein sequence: CATADPFRSEAFF.